This record concerns one TCR beta chain sequence. Its antigen is undetermined. Terminally differentiated effector memory CD45RA+ cells were excluded from the naive CD8 cells, which were CD45RO-negative and positively selected for CCR7. These data are taken from a study of shared clonotypes between healthy human individuals. Regarding the study as a whole: Between four donors, naive CD4 clonotypes were shared at a level of about 5%. Donor clonotype sharing was expected to depend on sequencing depth. Generation probability values for non-shared clonotypes were lower than those for clonotypes shared by all four donors.

V dropped 5 bases and J dropped 1; count of bases not matched to a gene: 5. The germline gives CDR1 MNHEY, CDR2 SMNVEV (reference sequence). The CDR3 extends over 16 amino acids. Every subset's genomic DNA went evenly onto several immunoSEQ plates. Method: immunoSEQ multiplex PCR; TCRdb's copy keeps in-frame clones and lacks some. Altogether roughly 810,000 clones are present, around 96% being singletons, with the ten largest covering roughly 0.23%. The specimen sequenced was naive CD8+ T cells sorted from blood. This sequence was found in a young man in good health. The rearrangement joins TRBV27 to TRBJ2-7; 13 positions match TRBD2. The CDR3 nucleotides are TGTGCCAGCAGTAGAGGGACTAGCGGGACGTCCTACGAGCAGTACTTC. Amino acids: CASSRGTSGTSYEQYF.